This paragraph covers one TCR beta chain sequence. J was trimmed by 3 bases and V by 0 bases; bases with no gene match: 12. The CDR3 loop spans 18 amino acids. From germline, CDR1 is LGHNA and CDR2 YSLEER. The data were obtained in a study of blood T cell repertoires in COVID-19. Study at large: The United States, Italy and Spain were the sources of the acute and convalescent COVID-19 samples. PBMCs, B-cell-depleted T cells, or T cells provided the cDNA or gDNA that made up the material.

Method: immunoSEQ multiplex PCR; TCRdb's copy keeps in-frame clones and lacks some. There are 30,000 or so clones in the sample; about nine tenths occur only once, and around 9.6% lies in the top ten. This receptor was obtained from a human donor with active COVID-19. The donor label of this sample is uncertain. Sequencing was done on a sample of peripheral blood. V gene TRBV4-3 combines with J gene TRBJ2-5, with 8 bases lining up with TRBD1. The CDR3 DNA reads as TGCGCCAGCAGCCAAGAAAGGTACCAAGGACAGGGCAAAGAGACCCAGTACTTC. This encodes CASSQERYQGQGKETQYF.